Below, one TCR beta chain is given with its context. Its specificity is not known. These data come from a study of T cell responses to AZD1222 COVID-19 vaccine. Findings and limits, study-wide: All repertoire sampling was performed exclusively after the peak T cell response. Clonal diversity was possibly underestimated, and white British individuals and females predominated among donors. Targeting of unmutated variant regions was reportedly seen in nearly half of spike-specific TCRs.

Profiling relied on immunoSEQ multiplex PCR, and the TCRdb table lists in-frame clones only, not all of them. Of roughly 100,000 clones listed, 89% are singletons. The trim removed 3 bases at V and 7 bases at J, leaving 10 bases unmatched. The CDR3 totals 17 residues. Germline V gene lookup returns CDR1 KGHDR and CDR2 SFDVKD. The chain links TRBV24-1 to TRBJ2-7, with 14 bases aligning to TRBD2. Sequencing used peripheral blood, obtained 28 days after the second AZD1222 dose. The clonotype originates from an adult who received the AZD1222 COVID-19 vaccine. The CDR3 DNA reads TGTGCCACCAGTGATCCCGGGACTAGCGGGAGCCCGGAAGAGCAGTACTTC. The encoded protein is CATSDPGTSGSPEEQYF.